The T cell receptor beta chain under discussion was sequenced for a study of shared T cell receptors in the human thymus. Sequencing used immunoSEQ multiplex PCR; TCRdb keeps in-frame clones, though not all of them. The repertoire holds over 650,000 clones, 87% seen once, with roughly 0.0094% in the top ten. The CDR3 has 14 amino acids. CDR1 SGHRS and CDR2 YFSETQ come from the germline V gene. The ends lost 4 bases at V and 1 base at J; junction bases unmatched: 4. This clone turned up a few times. The same data also went into a second study, on human thymus T cells. That work states: Donation was from healthy Finnish infants who were having corrective surgery that addressed congenital heart defects.

This sequence joins TRBV5-1 and TRBJ1-2; 7 positions agree with TRBD1. Specimen: thymocytes. The source of this sequence is a boy under three years old with a congenital heart defect. The CDR3 DNA reads as TGCGCCAGCAGCCCCGACAGGGTTAACTATGGCTACACCTTC. It is translated as CASSPDRVNYGYTF.